Following are 29 T cell receptor beta chains from one sample sequenced in a study of beta chain features in type 1 diabetes. The study reverse transcribed the entire isolated RNA, so it sequenced expressed TCRB transcripts. Generated by immunoSEQ multiplex PCR, the TCRdb table keeps only in-frame clones and is missing some. The table has fewer than 650,000 clones, less than 20% seen once; the top ten hold more than 0.08%. Sequenced input: naive CD4+ T cells from blood. These receptors all stem from a man between 18 and 35 years old in good health.

This clone was counted between two and nine times. The rearrangement joins TRBV9 to TRBJ1-5, with 9 bases identical to TRBD1. Germline CDR1 and CDR2: SGDLS and YYNGEE. The CDR3 length is 14 residues. J was trimmed by 4 bases and V by 4 bases; bases with no gene match: 3. CDR3 loop: CASSSGTGNQPQHF. In nucleotides, the CDR3 is TGTGCCAGCAGCTCTGGGACAGGGAATCAGCCCCAGCATTTT.

This clone was recorded a few times. V usage is TRBV30 and J usage is TRBJ1-5; TRBD1 matches 9 bases. Germline V gene lookup returns CDR1 GTSNPN and CDR2 SVGIG (reference sequence). This CDR3 has 14 amino acids. Trimming removed 2 bases from V and 4 bases from J; junction bases left unmatched: 3. CDR3 nucleotide sequence: TGTGCCTGGAGTCGACAGGGGGGGAATCAGCCCCAGCATTTT. Translated, it gives CAWSRQGGNQPQHF.

The chain recombines TRBV4-1 with TRBJ2-3; D unresolved. This CDR3 has 13 amino acids. Trimming shortened V by 6 bases and J by 2 bases, and 9 bases separated the two germline ends. Germline V lookup: CDR1 MGHRA, CDR2 YSYEKL. The CDR3 sequence: CASRTGFTDTQYF. The CDR3 DNA sequence: TGCGCCAGCAGGACCGGGTTCACAGATACGCAGTATTTT.

This clone was detected only a few times. The chain's CDR3 is CATREWAAGANVLTF. The CDR3 bases are TGTGCCACCCGAGAATGGGCTGCCGGGGCCAACGTCCTGACTTTC. V and J are TRBV6-5 and TRBJ2-6; D is unclear. CDR1 and CDR2 from the germline V gene are MNHEY and SVGAGI. The V end was cut by 10 bases, the J end by 4 bases, with 17 bases between. CDR3 length: 15 residues.

This clone was counted only a few times. V usage is TRBV4-2 and J usage is TRBJ2-6, with D hard to call. Germline CDR1 is LGHNA and CDR2 is YNFKEQ. Trimming pared 0 bases from V and 0 bases from J, leaving 6 bases between. CDR3 length: 16 amino acids. As DNA, the CDR3 is TGTGCCAGCAGCCAAGATGCCGTCTCTGGGGCCAACGTCCTGACTTTC. It translates to CASSQDAVSGANVLTF.

Of note for this clone: The same CDR3 also results from other DNA sequences found in this sample. The chain carries TRBV6-5 and TRBJ2-7; 10 bases map to TRBD1. The V segment lost 6 bases and the J segment 4 bases; nucleotides outside the gene matches: 3. In germline, CDR1 is MNHEY, CDR2 SVGAGI. CDR3 length: 13 residues. The CDR3 region has the DNA TGTGCCAGCAGCCGGGACAGGGGTTACGAGCAGTACTTC. This codes for CASSRDRGYEQYF.

The chain carries TRBV7-2 and TRBJ1-4, with 8 bases aligning to TRBD1. Germline lookup yields CDR1 SGHTA and CDR2 FQGNSA. There are 16 residues in the CDR3. Trimming cost V 5 bases and J 0 bases; bases outside gene matches: 5. The CDR3 spells CASSQDRGSTNEKLFF. DNA of the CDR3: TGTGCCAGCAGCCAAGACAGGGGTTCAACTAATGAAAAACTGTTTTTT.

In nucleotides, the CDR3 is TGTGCCAGCAGTGAAGCTGGGACAGGGGAGCAGTACTTC. This gives the protein CASSEAGTGEQYF. This chain uses TRBV2 with TRBJ2-7; 9 bases are a match to TRBD1. Looked up from germline, CDR1 is SNHLY and CDR2 is FYNNEI. The CDR3 runs 13 residues. V dropped 0 bases and J dropped 7; count of bases not matched to a gene: 1.

This chain connects TRBV18 to TRBJ2-7; D is possibly TRBD2 (6 bases). Germline CDR1 is KGHSH and CDR2 is LQKENI. The V end lost 2 bases, the J end lost 0 bases, and 8 bases lay between the germline ends. The CDR3 covers 14 residues. The CDR3 DNA reads TGTGCCAGCTCACCAGGGGGGTACTCCTACGAGCAGTACTTC. The encoded protein is CASSPGGYSYEQYF.

The chain employs TRBV4-2 and TRBJ1-5; 7 bases map to TRBD1. The trim removed 0 bases at V and 7 bases at J, leaving 12 bases unmatched. Germline loops: CDR1 LGHNA, CDR2 YNFKEQ. The CDR3 extends over 17 amino acids. Here the CDR3 reads CASSQDEGSGGGQPQHF. The DNA of the CDR3 is TGTGCCAGCAGCCAAGATGAGGGGTCAGGGGGTGGGCAGCCCCAGCATTTT.

This chain uses TRBV19 with TRBJ2-7; D might be TRBD1 or TRBD2, each matching 5 bases. V was clipped by 6 bases and J by 6 bases, with 21 bases between them. Germline CDR1 reads LNHDA; CDR2 reads SQIVND (reference sequence). The CDR3 has 15 residues. CDR3 sequence (DNA): TGTGCCAGTAGCCCCTCCCCCGGGACCGTTGTCGAGCAGTACTTC. This encodes CASSPSPGTVVEQYF.

The V and J genes are TRBV4-2 and TRBJ2-3, with 9 bases identical to TRBD2. This CDR3 has 16 residues. The J segment lost 0 bases and the V segment lost 1 base, leaving 2 bases of the junction unmatched. Germline CDR1 and CDR2: LGHNA and YNFKEQ. This CDR3 is CASSQGTSDSTDTQYF. DNA of the CDR3: TGTGCCAGCAGCCAAGGGACTAGCGACAGCACAGATACGCAGTATTTT.

The sample holds a few counts of this clone. The chain links TRBV28 to TRBJ2-1; 9 nucleotides align to TRBD1. Germline CDR1 MDHEN, CDR2 SYDVKM. This CDR3 has 16 amino acids. J was trimmed by 6 bases and V by 4 bases; bases with no gene match: 10. CDR3 loop: CASSSPATGGGNEQFF. The CDR3 DNA is TGTGCCAGCAGTTCCCCTGCGACAGGGGGAGGCAATGAGCAGTTCTTC.

This chain connects TRBV29-1 to TRBJ1-2; D may be TRBD1 (5 bases). V was trimmed by 4 bases and J by 5 bases, leaving 8 bases between them. Germline CDR1 SQVTM, CDR2 ANQGSEA. There are 11 residues in the CDR3. CDR3 nucleotide sequence: TGCAGCGTTGGGGACCTTTATGGCTACACCTTC. Translated, it gives CSVGDLYGYTF.

This clone turned up a few times. This sequence joins TRBV5-1 and TRBJ2-5, with TRBD1 matching over 8 bases. Germline CDR1 is SGHRS and CDR2 is YFSETQ. With 4 bases clipped from V and 5 bases from J, the junction kept 13 bases outside the gene matches. There are 16 residues in the CDR3. This chain's CDR3 is CASSVSGGAYGETQYF. The CDR3 nucleotides are TGCGCCAGCAGCGTCTCAGGGGGCGCGTACGGGGAGACCCAGTACTTC.

This clone was observed a handful of times. The chain's CDR3 is CASSHDRGASTDTQYF. CDR3 sequence (DNA): TGTGCCAGCAGCCACGACAGGGGGGCTAGCACAGATACGCAGTATTTT. V gene TRBV4-2 combines with J gene TRBJ2-3; TRBD1 agrees at 9 bases. The CDR3 spans 16 residues. Germline trimming cut 3 bases from V and 0 bases from J; bases unmatched to any gene: 4. In germline, CDR1 is LGHNA, CDR2 YNFKEQ.

The chain joins TRBV5-4 to TRBJ2-5; TRBD1 is a possible D gene (5 bases). V was trimmed by 0 bases and J by 5 bases, leaving 11 bases between them. Germline CDR1 reads SGHNT; CDR2 reads YYREEE (reference sequence). This CDR3 has 14 amino acids. The CDR3 DNA reads as TGTGCCAGCAGCTTGGGGTCAGGGATGGAGACCCAGTACTTC. It is translated as CASSLGSGMETQYF.

V gene TRBV18 combines with J gene TRBJ2-7, with D uncertain. In germline, CDR1 is KGHSH, CDR2 LQKENI. This CDR3 comprises 12 residues. The germline V and J ends were trimmed by 2 bases and 4 bases, with 6 bases remaining between them. The CDR3 DNA follows: TGTGCCAGCTCACCAATGGGGTACGAGCAGTACTTC. It translates to CASSPMGYEQYF.

J is TRBJ2-7 and V is TRBV28; D is possibly TRBD1 (6 bases). The CDR3 sequence is 13 residues long. Germline assignment: CDR1 MDHEN and CDR2 SYDVKM. The V end lost 3 bases, the J end lost 7 bases, and 13 bases lay between the germline ends. In DNA, the CDR3 is TGTGCCAGCAGTTTCCCCGGGACACGTGAGCAGTACTTC. Protein: CASSFPGTREQYF. The full variable domain, rest sourced from reference TRBV28 and TRBJ2-7, is DVKVTQSSRYLVKRTGEKVFLECVQDMDHENMFWYRQDPGLGLRLIYFSYDVKMKEKGDIPEGYSVSREKKERFSLILESASTNQTSMYLCASSFPGTREQYFGPGTRLTVT.

V and J are TRBV7-9 and TRBJ2-4; D is ambiguous. The CDR3 sequence is 15 residues long. Germline loops: CDR1 SEHNR, CDR2 FQNEAQ (reference sequence). The V end lost 5 bases, the J end lost 0 bases, and 11 bases lay between the germline ends. The CDR3, as DNA: TGTGCCAGCAGCGTGAATCTTCTAGCCAAAAACATTCAGTACTTC. It codes for CASSVNLLAKNIQYF.

This clone was found once. This sequence joins TRBV2 and TRBJ1-1; 7 positions agree with TRBD1. Germline CDR1 and CDR2: SNHLY and FYNNEI. This CDR3 is built from 14 residues. V dropped 4 bases and J dropped 3; count of bases not matched to a gene: 5. The CDR3 here is CASSGLQGYTEAFF. The CDR3, as DNA: TGTGCCAGCAGTGGGTTACAGGGGTACACTGAAGCTTTCTTT.

This clone has only a few counts. The chain has TRBV5-1 and TRBJ2-7, with unresolved D. The CDR3 sequence is 12 residues long. Germline loops: CDR1 SGHRS, CDR2 YFSETQ. Trimming removed 4 bases at V and 3 bases at J, with 8 bases between. The CDR3 loop is CASSTGRYEQYF. DNA for the CDR3: TGCGCCAGCAGCACGGGCCGCTACGAGCAGTACTTC.

V and J are TRBV30 and TRBJ2-7; 11 bases are shared with TRBD2. V was clipped by 3 bases and J by 7 bases; unmatched bases: 11. Germline values: CDR1 GTSNPN, CDR2 SVGIG (reference sequence). This CDR3 region has 15 residues. As DNA, the CDR3 is TGTGCCTGGAGCCCGCCGGGACTAGCGGCATGGGAGCAGTACTTC. Translation: CAWSPPGLAAWEQYF.

The V call is TRBV5-4, the J call TRBJ1-2; D call uncertain. The V gene's germline CDR1 is SGHNT and CDR2 YYREEE (reference sequence). The CDR3 extends over 14 amino acids. Trimming pared 0 bases from V and 4 bases from J, leaving 10 bases between. The CDR3, as DNA: TGTGCCAGCAGCTTGGAGGGCCTCAGCTATGGCTACACCTTC. Translation gives CASSLEGLSYGYTF. The variable domain in full, completed from reference TRBV5-4 and TRBJ1-2, reads ETGVTQSPTHLIKTRGQQVTLRCSSQSGHNTVSWYQQALGQGPQFIFQYYREEENGRGNFPPRFSGLQFPNYSSELNVNALELDDSALYLCASSLEGLSYGYTFGSGTRLTVV.

This clone showed up just a few times. This same CDR3 is encoded by further DNA sequences in the sample. The J gene is TRBJ2-5, the V gene TRBV7-9; D remains ambiguous. The CDR3 contains 11 residues. Germline values: CDR1 SEHNR, CDR2 FQNEAQ (reference sequence). The V and J ends lost 5 bases and 1 base respectively, with 2 bases between them. The CDR3 is CASSAQETQYF. CDR3 nucleotide sequence: TGTGCCAGCAGCGCCCAAGAGACCCAGTACTTC.

This chain uses TRBV11-1 with TRBJ1-5; tentative D call: TRBD1 (6 bases). Between the trimmed V and J ends, which lost 6 bases and 3 bases, there was a span of 15 bases. The CDR3 loop spans 15 amino acids. The germline CDR1 and CDR2 sequences are SGHAT and FQDESV (reference sequence). The CDR3 DNA sequence: TGTGCCAGCAGGGTACAGGGAATTGACAATCAGCCCCAGCATTTT. Protein: CASRVQGIDNQPQHF.

V is TRBV28 and J is TRBJ1-1; D is unresolved. With 6 bases removed from V and 6 bases from J, the gap between germline ends came to 8 bases. The CDR3 spans 11 residues. Germline V gene lookup returns CDR1 MDHEN and CDR2 SYDVKM. The CDR3 DNA sequence: TGTGCCAGCAGCAGGCCGTCTGAAGCTTTCTTT. Amino acids: CASSRPSEAFF.

The CDR3 nucleotides read TGTGCCAGCAGTGAAGCGCGGGACAGGGGGGGAGGTACGCAGTATTTT. It codes for CASSEARDRGGGTQYF. This chain joins TRBV2 and TRBJ2-3; the match to TRBD1 covers 11 bases. There are 16 residues in the CDR3. The ends lost 0 bases at V and 8 bases at J; junction bases unmatched: 7. From germline, CDR1 is SNHLY and CDR2 FYNNEI.

Comments on this clone: Mismatch with germline at one junction end may stem from a read error. The chain is built from TRBV4-1 and TRBJ1-1; 8 bases map to TRBD1. Germline CDR1 and CDR2: MGHRA and YSYEKL. CDR3 length: 15 amino acids. Here the CDR3 DNA reads TGCGCCAGCAACCAAGGGGAGGGACAGGCTAATGAAGCTTTCTTT. Its protein product is CASNQGEGQANEAFF.